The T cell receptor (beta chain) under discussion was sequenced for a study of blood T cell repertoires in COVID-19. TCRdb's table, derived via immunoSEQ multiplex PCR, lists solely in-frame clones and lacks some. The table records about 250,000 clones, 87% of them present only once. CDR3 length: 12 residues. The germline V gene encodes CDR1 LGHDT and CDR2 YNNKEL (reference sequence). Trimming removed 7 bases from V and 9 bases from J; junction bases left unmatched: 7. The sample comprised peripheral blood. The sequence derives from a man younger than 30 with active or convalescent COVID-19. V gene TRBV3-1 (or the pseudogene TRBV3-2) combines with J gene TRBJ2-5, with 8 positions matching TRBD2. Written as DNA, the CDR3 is TGTGCCAGCACCGGGGGGGCGGGGGCCCAGTACTTC. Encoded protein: CASTGGAGAQYF.